This TCR beta chain emerged from a study of blood T cells in healthy people across ages. The study's findings and limits: Versus aged donors, long-lived donors had higher diversity and more naive CD4+ cells.

Primed by a sample-barcoded 5' primer and a J-beta primer mix, a second PCR proceeded for 7 to 11 cycles. MiXCR, applied by TCRdb to the 5' RACE reads, yields one record per CDR3 protein. The sample has hundreds of thousands of distinct CDR3 sequences, around half seen once. The CDR3 spans 16 residues. CDR1 is SGHTA and CDR2 is FQGNSA in the germline V gene. V lost 1 base to trimming and J lost 0 bases, with 12 bases between them. This clonotype was picked up a small number of times. Its antigen is as yet unknown. The sequenced sample consisted of blood. This chain links TRBV7-2 with TRBJ2-5, with D possibly matching TRBD2 (5 bases). The sequence was obtained from a man aged 80 or over in good health. Here the CDR3 reads CASSLERHLYQETQYF. In DNA form, the CDR3 reads TGTGCCAGCAGCTTAGAGCGGCATCTCTACCAAGAGACCCAGTACTTC.